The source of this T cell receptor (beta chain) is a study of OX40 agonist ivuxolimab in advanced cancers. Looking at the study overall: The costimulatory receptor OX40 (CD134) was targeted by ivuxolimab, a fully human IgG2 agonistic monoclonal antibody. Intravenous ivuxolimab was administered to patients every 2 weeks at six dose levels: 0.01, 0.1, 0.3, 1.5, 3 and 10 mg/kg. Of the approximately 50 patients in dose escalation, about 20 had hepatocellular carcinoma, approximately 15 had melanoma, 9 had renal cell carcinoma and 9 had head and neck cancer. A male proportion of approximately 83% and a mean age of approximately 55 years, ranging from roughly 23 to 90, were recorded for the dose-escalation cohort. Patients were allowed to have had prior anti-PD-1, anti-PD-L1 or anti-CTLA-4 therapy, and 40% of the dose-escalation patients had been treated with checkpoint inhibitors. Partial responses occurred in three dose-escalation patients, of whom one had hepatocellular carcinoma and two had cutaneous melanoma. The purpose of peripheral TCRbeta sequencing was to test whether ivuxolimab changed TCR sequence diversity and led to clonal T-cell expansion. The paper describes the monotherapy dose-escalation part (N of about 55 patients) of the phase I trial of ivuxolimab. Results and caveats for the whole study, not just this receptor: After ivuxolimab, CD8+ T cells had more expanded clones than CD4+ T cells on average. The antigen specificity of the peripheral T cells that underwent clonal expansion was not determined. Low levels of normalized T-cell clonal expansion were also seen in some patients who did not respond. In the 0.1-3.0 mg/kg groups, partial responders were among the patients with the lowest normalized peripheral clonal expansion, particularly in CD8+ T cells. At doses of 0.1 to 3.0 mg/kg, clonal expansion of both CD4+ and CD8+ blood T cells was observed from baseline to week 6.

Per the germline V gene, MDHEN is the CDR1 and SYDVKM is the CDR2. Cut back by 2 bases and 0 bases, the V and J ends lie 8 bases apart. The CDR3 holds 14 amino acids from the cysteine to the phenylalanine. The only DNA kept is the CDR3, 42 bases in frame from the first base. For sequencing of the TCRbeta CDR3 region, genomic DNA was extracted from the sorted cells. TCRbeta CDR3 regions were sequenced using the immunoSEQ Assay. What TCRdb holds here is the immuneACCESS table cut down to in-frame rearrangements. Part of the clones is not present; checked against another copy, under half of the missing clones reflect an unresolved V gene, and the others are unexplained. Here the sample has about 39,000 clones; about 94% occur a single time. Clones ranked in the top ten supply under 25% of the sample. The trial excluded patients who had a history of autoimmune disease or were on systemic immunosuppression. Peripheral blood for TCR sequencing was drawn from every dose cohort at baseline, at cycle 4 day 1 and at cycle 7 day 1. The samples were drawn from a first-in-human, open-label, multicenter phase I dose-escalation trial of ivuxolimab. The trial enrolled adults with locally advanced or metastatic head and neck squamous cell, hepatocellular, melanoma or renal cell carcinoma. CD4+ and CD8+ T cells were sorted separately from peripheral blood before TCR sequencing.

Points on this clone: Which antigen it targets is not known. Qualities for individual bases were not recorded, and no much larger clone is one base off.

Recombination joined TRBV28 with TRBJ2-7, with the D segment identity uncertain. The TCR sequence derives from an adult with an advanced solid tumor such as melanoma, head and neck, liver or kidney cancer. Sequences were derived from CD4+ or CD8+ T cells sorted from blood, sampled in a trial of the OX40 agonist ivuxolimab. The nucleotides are TGTGCCAGCAGTTTACAGGACGGCTCCTACGAGCAGTACTTC. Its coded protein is CASSLQDGSYEQYF.